The rows below give T cell receptor beta chains drawn from one sample of a study of blood T cell repertoires in COVID-19. Method: immunoSEQ multiplex PCR; TCRdb's copy keeps in-frame clones and lacks some. The table lists 70,000 or so clones, roughly 91% of them singletons, with about 11% in the top ten. The sample taken for sequencing was peripheral blood. Receptors originate from a woman aged 18-29 years with acute or convalescent COVID-19. CDR3s include the opening cysteine and the closing phenylalanine or tryptophan. Each record gives: J gene, D gene, clone size, V gene, CDR3 protein, CDR3 DNA. D genes are given only for firm matches. Where a row states a size, it is once, few, many or the class of an expanded clone; other rows omit it.

J: TRBJ2-3
D: TRBD1
size: once
V: TRBV28
CDR3: CASSGSGTGDPSTDTQYF
DNA: TGTGCCAGCAGTGGCTCCGGGACAGGGGACCCCAGCACAGATACGCAGTATTTT

J: TRBJ1-1
D: -
size: few
V: TRBV19
CDR3: CASSQQGYTEAFF
DNA: TGTGCCAGTAGCCAACAGGGATACACTGAAGCTTTCTTT

J: TRBJ2-3
D: -
size: -
V: TRBV5-5
CDR3: CASSFKGRTDTQYF
DNA: TGTGCCAGCAGCTTTAAGGGGCGGACAGATACGCAGTATTTT

J: TRBJ2-2
D: -
size: -
V: TRBV13
CDR3: CASSLGFRERHRELFF
DNA: TGTGCCAGCAGCTTAGGCTTCCGTGAGCGGCACCGGGAGCTGTTTTTT

J: TRBJ2-5
D: -
size: -
V: TRBV7-9
CDR3: CASSLIGEWGETQYF
DNA: TGTGCCAGCAGCTTAATTGGGGAGTGGGGAGAGACCCAGTACTTC

J: TRBJ1-2
D: TRBD1
size: -
V: TRBV5-8
CDR3: CASNPLTGPLYGYTF
DNA: TGTGCCAGCAACCCCTTGACAGGGCCTTTATATGGCTACACCTTC

J: TRBJ2-5
D: -
size: -
V: TRBV5-6
CDR3: CASSLEAGIGETQYF
DNA: TGTGCCAGCAGCTTGGAGGCAGGGATAGGAGAGACCCAGTACTTC

J: TRBJ1-3
D: -
size: -
V: TRBV6-1
CDR3: CASSETGASGNTIYF
DNA: TGTGCCAGCAGTGAAACAGGAGCCTCTGGAAACACCATATATTTT

J: TRBJ1-1
D: TRBD1
size: few
V: TRBV30
CDR3: CAWSDGTGVTAFF
DNA: TGTGCCTGGAGTGATGGCACAGGGGTTACAGCTTTCTTT

J: TRBJ2-1
D: TRBD2
size: -
V: TRBV19
CDR3: CASSTGLAGSNEQFF
DNA: TGTGCCAGTAGTACGGGACTAGCGGGAAGCAATGAGCAGTTCTTC

J: TRBJ2-4
D: -
size: -
V: TRBV24-1
CDR3: CATSDLGRFYF
DNA: TGTGCCACCAGTGATTTGGGCAGATTTTACTTC

J: TRBJ1-5
D: -
size: -
V: TRBV19
CDR3: CASSQGNMNQPQHF
DNA: TGTGCCAGTAGTCAGGGTAACATGAATCAGCCCCAGCATTTT

J: TRBJ1-2
D: -
size: -
V: TRBV4-1
CDR3: CASSQVTETFYGYTF
DNA: TGCGCCAGCAGCCAAGTAACAGAAACTTTCTATGGCTACACCTTC

J: TRBJ1-2
D: -
size: -
V: TRBV18
CDR3: CASSPGQDYGYTF
DNA: TGTGCCAGCTCACCAGGGCAAGACTATGGCTACACCTTC

J: TRBJ1-2
D: TRBD1
size: -
V: TRBV30
CDR3: CAWSSGQGMDGYTF
DNA: TGTGCCTGGAGTTCGGGACAGGGCATGGATGGCTACACCTTC

J: TRBJ2-1
D: -
size: -
V: TRBV2
CDR3: CASSDTSRYYNEQFF
DNA: TGTGCCAGCAGTGATACTAGTCGGTACTACAATGAGCAGTTCTTC

J: TRBJ2-2
D: -
size: -
V: TRBV25-1
CDR3: CASSDMGGRELFF
DNA: TGTGCCAGCAGTGATATGGGTGGGCGGGAGCTGTTTTTT

J: TRBJ2-1
D: -
size: -
V: TRBV28
CDR3: CASTLTGTMGNEQFF
DNA: TGTGCCAGCACCCTTACAGGGACGATGGGCAATGAGCAGTTCTTC

J: TRBJ1-5
D: TRBD1
size: few
V: TRBV15
CDR3: CATSRDLAGGFNQPQHF
DNA: TGTGCCACCAGCAGAGATCTGGCAGGGGGCTTTAATCAGCCCCAGCATTTT

J: TRBJ2-7
D: TRBD1
size: -
V: TRBV6-1
CDR3: CASSEAPPGTGWAQYF
DNA: TGTGCCAGCAGTGAAGCTCCTCCCGGGACAGGGTGGGCGCAGTACTTC

J: TRBJ1-1
D: -
size: few
V: TRBV28
CDR3: CASSLYGGVHTEAFF
DNA: TGTGCCAGCAGTTTATATGGGGGGGTTCACACTGAAGCTTTCTTT

J: TRBJ2-7
D: -
size: -
V: TRBV5-5
CDR3: CASSLRGQSKIYEQYF
DNA: TGTGCCAGCAGCCTACGTGGACAGTCCAAAATCTACGAGCAGTACTTC

J: TRBJ2-1
D: TRBD2
size: -
V: TRBV9
CDR3: CASSTRPVGAGGRYNEQFF
DNA: TGTGCCAGCAGCACCCGACCCGTCGGGGCGGGGGGGCGATACAATGAGCAGTTCTTC

J: TRBJ1-1
D: -
size: -
V: TRBV5-5
CDR3: CASSLQSNTEAFF
DNA: TGTGCCAGCAGCTTGCAGTCGAACACTGAAGCTTTCTTT

J: TRBJ1-2
D: -
size: -
V: TRBV11-2
CDR3: CASSPASGGNYGYTF
DNA: TGTGCCAGCAGCCCCGCTTCGGGGGGCAACTATGGCTACACCTTC

J: TRBJ1-1
D: -
size: -
V: TRBV12-3/TRBV12-4
CDR3: CASSYRTNTEAFF
DNA: TGTGCCAGCAGTTATAGAACGAACACTGAAGCTTTCTTT

J: TRBJ1-1
D: TRBD1
size: -
V: TRBV29-1
CDR3: CSVETAGGRNTEAFF
DNA: TGCAGCGTTGAAACGGCAGGGGGACGGAACACTGAAGCTTTCTTT

J: TRBJ2-1
D: -
size: -
V: TRBV12-3/TRBV12-4
CDR3: CASSLRFEAEQFF
DNA: TGTGCCAGCAGTTTAAGATTTGAGGCTGAGCAGTTCTTC

J: TRBJ2-5
D: TRBD2
size: -
V: TRBV7-2
CDR3: CASSFPSGSRKTQYF
DNA: TGTGCCAGCAGCTTTCCTAGCGGGAGTAGAAAGACCCAGTACTTC

J: TRBJ1-6
D: -
size: -
V: TRBV5-8
CDR3: CASSPSGKPLHF
DNA: TGTGCCAGCAGCCCATCAGGGAAGCCCCTCCACTTT

J: TRBJ2-7
D: TRBD1
size: -
V: TRBV7-8
CDR3: CASSLDRAYEQYF
DNA: TGTGCCAGCAGCTTGGACAGGGCATACGAGCAGTACTTC

J: TRBJ1-6
D: -
size: -
V: TRBV7-5
CDR3: CVRSFEFGQDNSPLHF
DNA: TGTGTCAGAAGCTTTGAGTTTGGACAGGATAATTCACCCCTCCACTTT

J: TRBJ1-5
D: -
size: once
V: TRBV5-1
CDR3: CASSLDGGRGQPQHF
DNA: TGCGCCAGCAGCTTGGACGGGGGGCGCGGTCAGCCCCAGCATTTT

J: TRBJ1-5
D: -
size: few
V: TRBV19
CDR3: CASTPGIRINQPQHF
DNA: TGTGCCAGTACCCCGGGAATACGGATCAATCAGCCCCAGCATTTT

J: TRBJ2-7
D: TRBD1
size: -
V: TRBV29-1
CDR3: CSVGNLAGGEDEQYF
DNA: TGCAGCGTTGGTAATTTGGCAGGGGGCGAGGACGAGCAGTACTTC

J: TRBJ2-5
D: -
size: -
V: TRBV9
CDR3: CASSALPGGKETQYF
DNA: TGTGCCAGCAGCGCGCTACCAGGGGGGAAAGAGACCCAGTACTTC

J: TRBJ1-1
D: -
size: -
V: TRBV30
CDR3: CAWSVSLYSEAFF
DNA: TGTGCCTGGAGTGTAAGCTTATACTCTGAAGCTTTCTTT

J: TRBJ1-1
D: TRBD1
size: -
V: TRBV6-5
CDR3: CASRTGAGGTEAFF
DNA: TGTGCCAGCCGCACAGGGGCGGGGGGCACTGAAGCTTTCTTT

J: TRBJ2-1
D: TRBD1
size: -
V: TRBV9
CDR3: CASSGIQGMSSYNEQFF
DNA: TGTGCCAGCAGCGGAATACAGGGGATGAGCTCCTACAATGAGCAGTTCTTC

J: TRBJ2-1
D: TRBD2
size: -
V: TRBV6-2/TRBV6-3
CDR3: CASSPGTSGGNEQFF
DNA: TGTGCCAGCAGCCCAGGGACTAGCGGAGGCAATGAGCAGTTCTTC

J: TRBJ2-5
D: -
size: -
V: TRBV7-6
CDR3: CASSLETSRTQYF
DNA: TGTGCCAGCAGCTTAGAAACCTCTAGGACCCAGTACTTC

J: TRBJ1-1
D: -
size: -
V: TRBV20-1
CDR3: CSARVGGGAFF
DNA: TGCAGTGCTAGAGTCGGGGGGGGAGCTTTCTTT

J: TRBJ2-2
D: -
size: -
V: TRBV4-3
CDR3: CASSQEHPGELFF
DNA: TGCGCCAGCAGCCAAGAACATCCCGGGGAGCTGTTTTTT

J: TRBJ2-2
D: -
size: -
V: TRBV27
CDR3: CASGDGRPFQFANTGELFF
DNA: TGTGCCAGCGGGGATGGGAGGCCCTTCCAGTTCGCGAACACCGGGGAGCTGTTTTTT

J: TRBJ1-5
D: -
size: -
V: TRBV28
CDR3: CASSFVSTSQPQHF
DNA: TGTGCCAGCAGTTTTGTTTCGACTAGTCAACCCCAGCATTTT

J: TRBJ1-2
D: TRBD1
size: -
V: TRBV7-2
CDR3: CASSLGQNYGYTF
DNA: TGTGCCAGCAGCTTGGGACAGAACTATGGCTACACCTTC

J: TRBJ1-4
D: -
size: once
V: TRBV19
CDR3: CASRQAGEFGEKLFF
DNA: TGTGCCTCCCGACAGGCGGGGGAGTTCGGTGAAAAACTGTTTTTT

J: TRBJ1-2
D: TRBD1
size: -
V: TRBV6-5
CDR3: CASSYSYPPGGGYTF
DNA: TGTGCCAGCAGTTACTCATACCCCCCAGGGGGCGGCTACACCTTC

J: TRBJ2-3
D: TRBD1
size: -
V: TRBV5-1
CDR3: CASRPTGGADTQYF
DNA: TGCGCCAGCAGACCGACAGGGGGCGCGGATACGCAGTATTTT

J: TRBJ1-1
D: -
size: -
V: TRBV7-9
CDR3: CASSLAGDTEAFF
DNA: TGTGCCAGCAGCTTAGCAGGGGACACTGAAGCTTTCTTT

J: TRBJ2-7
D: -
size: -
V: TRBV2
CDR3: CASRSPGYEQYF
DNA: TGTGCCAGCAGAAGTCCCGGTTACGAGCAGTACTTC